This T cell receptor beta chain was obtained from a study of blood T cell repertoires in COVID-19. Study background: Sites in the United States, Italy and Spain provided acute and convalescent COVID-19 samples. The cDNA or gDNA used as material had been derived from T cells, B-cell-depleted T cells, or PBMCs.

The CDR3 consists of 13 residues. Germline lookup yields CDR1 MDHEN and CDR2 SYDVKM. The J segment lost 7 bases and the V segment lost 5 bases, leaving 7 bases of the junction unmatched. Per the original methods: Nucleated cell number was recorded as an estimate derived from reference gene primer amplification. TCRdb keeps only in-frame clones here, not all; method: immunoSEQ multiplex PCR. V and J calls and clone size are copied from that table; D and trimming were computed from the DNA. The data show roughly 220,000 clones, more than 75% seen once. The rearrangement joins TRBV28 to TRBJ1-1, with 7 bases that match TRBD1. The clonotype was recovered from a man in his 60s with acute or convalescent COVID-19. Sequencing used peripheral blood. The CDR3 bases are TGTGCCAGCAGTCGCGGGACAGCCCGTGAAGCTTTCTTT. This codes for CASSRGTAREAFF.